This T cell receptor beta chain derives from a study of blood T cell repertoires in COVID-19. Clones were sequenced by immunoSEQ multiplex PCR, and TCRdb holds only the in-frame ones, with some missing. The data hold 45,000 to 70,000 clones, with about 86% observed a single time. Input material: peripheral blood. The TCR sequence derives from a woman of 80 years or more with active or convalescent COVID-19.

The CDR3 DNA reads TGTGCCAGCAGTTACAGCCCGAACTCTGGAAACACCATATATTTT. Translated, it gives CASSYSPNSGNTIYF. The chain uses TRBV6-6 and TRBJ1-3; D remains unclear. The CDR3 sequence is 15 residues long. V was trimmed by 2 bases and J by 0 bases, leaving 8 bases between them. Germline CDR1 and CDR2: MNHNY and SVGAGI (reference sequence).